The 6 T cell receptor beta chains below come from one sample, sequenced in a study of long-term antiretroviral therapy in people with HIV. Samples were assayed with immunoSEQ v3.0 at survey level. Libraries were prepared by immunoSEQ multiplex PCR; TCRdb keeps only in-frame clonotypes and omits some of them. This table has 9,500 to 15,000 clones, around 76% appearing once. The input for sequencing was unsorted PBMCs, taken about 7.9 years after starting antiretroviral therapy. The receptors were sampled from a man between 45 and 60 years old with HIV.

The chain is built from TRBV2 and TRBJ2-4; TRBD1 matches at 7 bases. Germline values: CDR1 SNHLY, CDR2 FYNNEI. The CDR3 contains 17 residues. V lost 3 bases to trimming and J lost 6 bases; unmatched junction nucleotides: 14. The CDR3 nucleotides read TGTGCCAGCAGTGAGTTTACAGGGGTTGGGGAAGGAAACATTCAGTACTTC. This translates into CASSEFTGVGEGNIQYF.

The CDR3 loop reads CASSFSSGVPDTQYF. CDR3 in DNA: TGTGCCAGCAGCTTTTCTAGCGGGGTACCAGATACGCAGTATTTT. The V call is TRBV5-6, the J call TRBJ2-3, with TRBD2 matching 9 bases. The V segment lost 2 bases and the J segment 4 bases; nucleotides outside the gene matches: 5. The germline CDR1 and CDR2 sequences are SGHDT and YYEEEE. CDR3 length equals 15 residues.

In its sample, this clone was seen a few times. The chain joins TRBV27 to TRBJ1-5; D call uncertain. Germline values: CDR1 MNHEY, CDR2 SMNVEV (reference sequence). Trimming removed 5 bases at V and 0 bases at J, with 8 bases between. This CDR3 comprises 14 residues. The CDR3 sequence is CASSPLLSNQPQHF. The CDR3 DNA reads TGTGCCAGCAGTCCGCTACTTAGCAATCAGCCCCAGCATTTT.

The rearrangement joins TRBV5-6 to TRBJ2-1; the match to TRBD2 covers 9 bases. V trimming: 2 bases; J trimming: 7 bases; junction bases outside the gene matches: 10. This CDR3 is 16 amino acids long. Germline V lookup: CDR1 SGHDT, CDR2 YYEEEE. Here the CDR3 DNA reads TGTGCCAGCAGCTTAGAGGGCGGGGGGGCCAGAAATGAGCAGTTCTTC. This translates into CASSLEGGGARNEQFF. Supplemented by reference TRBV5-6 and TRBJ2-1, the full variable domain reads DAGVTQSPTHLIKTRGQQVTLRCSPKSGHDTVSWYQQALGQGPQFIFQYYEEEERQRGNFPDRFSGHQFPNYSSELNVNALLLGDSALYLCASSLEGGGARNEQFFGPGTRLTVL.

The chain combines TRBV11-3 with TRBJ2-2; D is undetermined. Trimming stripped 0 bases from V and 3 bases from J, with 11 bases between. Germline V gene sequence: CDR1 SGHNT, CDR2 YENEEA. The CDR3 covers 16 residues. The CDR3, as DNA: TGTGCCAGCAGCTTAGATGTCGGGTGGGACACCGGGGAGCTGTTTTTT. This sequence encodes CASSLDVGWDTGELFF.

The chain recombines TRBV27 with TRBJ2-7; D is unclear. V was shortened by 4 bases and J by 3 bases, with 10 bases between the two germline ends. This CDR3 region has 13 residues. Germline V gene data show CDR1 as MNHEY and CDR2 as SMNVEV (reference sequence). The CDR3 loop is CASSWEFSYEQYF. The CDR3 DNA reads as TGTGCCAGCAGTTGGGAATTCAGCTACGAGCAGTACTTC.